These T cell receptor beta chains were read from a single sample in a study of response to subunit inactivated influenza vaccine. Via MiXCR, TCRdb re-called the RT-PCR reads, giving one row per CDR3 protein. The repertoire consists of 550,000 to 600,000 distinct CDR3 sequences, with about 11% occurring once and the leading ten covering roughly 10%. The material sequenced was PBMCs from blood, taken on the day of vaccination. Every receptor here comes from a man aged 45-65 years who received an inactivated influenza vaccine. Each CDR3 is given with its conserved first and last residue. Fields, in order: J gene, D gene, V gene, clone size, CDR3 DNA, CDR3 protein. A D gene is named only where the DNA matches it firmly. Clone size is shown for a subset of rows, as once, few, many or a class of expanded clone.

J: TRBJ1-1; D: -; V: TRBV3-1; size: many; DNA: TGTGCCAGCAGCCAACAAGTAGGCACTGAAGCTTTCTTT; CDR3: CASSQQVGTEAFF
J: TRBJ1-2; D: -; V: TRBV24-1; size: -; DNA: TGTGCCACCAGTCACTCGGCAGGGTCGCCCTATGGCTACACCTTC; CDR3: CATSHSAGSPYGYTF
J: TRBJ2-7; D: TRBD2; V: TRBV6-5; size: -; DNA: TGTGCCAGCAGTTACTCGGGAGGGATTGACGAGCAGTACTTC; CDR3: CASSYSGGIDEQYF
J: TRBJ2-7; D: TRBD1; V: TRBV4-1; size: -; DNA: TGCGCCAGCAGCCAAGTGGGATCAGGGACAGGCTACGAGCAGTACTTC; CDR3: CASSQVGSGTGYEQYF
J: TRBJ1-1; D: -; V: TRBV6-5; size: -; DNA: TGTGCCAGTACCCCGGGGGGGGGCTCGAACACTGAAGCTTTCTTT; CDR3: CASTPGGGSNTEAFF
J: TRBJ2-1; D: -; V: TRBV15; size: -; DNA: TGTGCCACCAGCAGAGAGATCGGGGTTTACAATGAGCAGTTCTTC; CDR3: CATSREIGVYNEQFF
J: TRBJ2-5; D: -; V: TRBV20-1; size: many; DNA: TGCAGTGCTTCCACAGGGTTCAGAGAGACCCAGTACTTC; CDR3: CSASTGFRETQYF
J: TRBJ1-2; D: TRBD1; V: TRBV28; size: many; DNA: TGTGCCAGCAGTTTAGAACAGGGGAATGGCTACACCTTC; CDR3: CASSLEQGNGYTF
J: TRBJ2-7; D: -; V: TRBV20-1; size: -; DNA: TGCAGTGCTAGATCGACGCGGAACTCCTACGAGCAGTACTTC; CDR3: CSARSTRNSYEQYF
J: TRBJ1-1; D: TRBD1; V: TRBV13; size: -; DNA: TGTGCCAGCAGCTTAGGGCCTACCCTACGGGACAGGGACGCTCAGTCGCTTGTAAACACTGAAGCTTTCTTT; CDR3: CASSLGPTLRDRDAQSLVNTEAFF
J: TRBJ1-1; D: -; V: TRBV19; size: -; DNA: TGTGCCAGTGGTTGGAACACTGAAGCTTTCTTT; CDR3: CASGWNTEAFF
J: TRBJ2-7; D: TRBD2; V: TRBV20-1; size: few; DNA: TGCAGTGCTAGAGATCAGACTAAGCGGGGCCCCTACGAGCAGTACTTC; CDR3: CSARDQTKRGPYEQYF
J: TRBJ2-1; D: TRBD2; V: TRBV29-1; size: -; DNA: TGCAGCGTTGCCAGCGGGATTTACAATGAGCAGTTCTTC; CDR3: CSVASGIYNEQFF
J: TRBJ2-5; D: TRBD2; V: TRBV7-9; size: few; DNA: TGTGCCAGCAGCCAATCAAGACTAGCGCAAGAGACCCAGTACTTC; CDR3: CASSQSRLAQETQYF
J: TRBJ2-1; D: TRBD2; V: TRBV11-2; size: -; DNA: TGTGCCAGCAGCACCCGGACTAGCGGTGCCTACAATGAGCAGTTCTTC; CDR3: CASSTRTSGAYNEQFF
J: TRBJ2-7; D: -; V: TRBV10-3; size: few; DNA: TGTGCCATCAGTGAGTCTTTGGGGCCCGAGCAGTACTTC; CDR3: CAISESLGPEQYF
J: TRBJ2-3; D: -; V: TRBV9; size: -; DNA: TGTGCCAGCAGCGTAGCACGGGGCTGGACAGATACGCAGTATTTT; CDR3: CASSVARGWTDTQYF
J: TRBJ1-3; D: -; V: TRBV4-1; size: many; DNA: TGCGCCAGCAGCCAAGCTGGCTCTGGAAACACCATATATTTT; CDR3: CASSQAGSGNTIYF
J: TRBJ2-4; D: -; V: TRBV5-1; size: many; DNA: TGCGCCAGCAGCTCCTTAGGGGGAGAGATGAACATTCAGTACTTC; CDR3: CASSSLGGEMNIQYF
J: TRBJ1-5; D: -; V: TRBV27; size: many; DNA: TGTGCCAGCAGTCCGCATGGGGGGGGACAACGGTTACAGCATTTT; CDR3: CASSPHGGGQRLQHF
J: TRBJ1-6; D: -; V: TRBV30; size: -; DNA: TGTGCCTGGAACCCCACGCTAAGCATAGGGACCTCACCCCTCCACTTT; CDR3: CAWNPTLSIGTSPLHF
J: TRBJ2-4; D: -; V: TRBV5-1; size: many; DNA: TGCGCCAGCAGCTTGGGGACAGTCACCAAAAACATTCAGTACTTC; CDR3: CASSLGTVTKNIQYF
J: TRBJ2-5; D: -; V: TRBV12-3/TRBV12-4; size: few; DNA: TGTGCCAGCAGTTTTCTTAGGGGAGGTGAGACCCAGTACTTC; CDR3: CASSFLRGGETQYF
J: TRBJ2-2; D: -; V: TRBV2; size: few; DNA: TGTGCCAGCAGGCCGGGAGTCCGTCCCGGGGAGCTGTTTTTT; CDR3: CASRPGVRPGELFF
J: TRBJ2-7; D: TRBD1; V: TRBV6-1; size: -; DNA: TGTGCCAGCAGTACCGTCCCGGGACAGGGGGTACTCGAGCAGTACTTC; CDR3: CASSTVPGQGVLEQYF
J: TRBJ1-2; D: -; V: TRBV12-3/TRBV12-4; size: many; DNA: TGTGCCAGCAGCTTGGCGGGGAACTATGGCTACACCTTC; CDR3: CASSLAGNYGYTF